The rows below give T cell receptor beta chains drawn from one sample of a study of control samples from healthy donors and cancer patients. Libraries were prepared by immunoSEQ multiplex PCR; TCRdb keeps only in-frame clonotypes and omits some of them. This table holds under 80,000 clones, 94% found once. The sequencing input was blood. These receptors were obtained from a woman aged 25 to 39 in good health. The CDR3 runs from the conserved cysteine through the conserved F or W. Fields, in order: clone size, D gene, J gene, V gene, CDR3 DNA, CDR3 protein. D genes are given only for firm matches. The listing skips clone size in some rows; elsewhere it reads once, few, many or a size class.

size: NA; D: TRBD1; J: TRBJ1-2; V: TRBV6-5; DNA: TGTGCCAGCAGACTGACAGGGGATAATGGCTACACCTTC; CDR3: CASRLTGDNGYTF
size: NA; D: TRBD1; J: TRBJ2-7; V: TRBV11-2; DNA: TGTGCCAGCACCAACGGACAGGGATACGAGCAGTACTTC; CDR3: CASTNGQGYEQYF
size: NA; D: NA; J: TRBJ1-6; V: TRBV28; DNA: TGTGCCAGCAGATATTATCATGGGGAGGGCTATAATTCACCCCTCCACTTT; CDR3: CASRYYHGEGYNSPLHF
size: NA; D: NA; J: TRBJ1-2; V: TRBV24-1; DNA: TGTGCCACCAGTGATGGCGGGGAGACAGGCAACTATGGCTACACCTTC; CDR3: CATSDGGETGNYGYTF
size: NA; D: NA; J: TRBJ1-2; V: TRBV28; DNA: TGTGCCAGCAGTTTGTGGCTGGGAGGCTACACCTTC; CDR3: CASSLWLGGYTF
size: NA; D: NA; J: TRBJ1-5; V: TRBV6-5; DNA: TGTGCCACCAAGGACAGAACGGCCAATCAGCCCCAGCATTTT; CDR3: CATKDRTANQPQHF
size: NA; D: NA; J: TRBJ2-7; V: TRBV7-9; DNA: TGTGCCAGCAGCTTAGGGAACACCGACTACGAGCAGTACTTC; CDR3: CASSLGNTDYEQYF
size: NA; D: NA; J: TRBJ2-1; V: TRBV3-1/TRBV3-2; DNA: TGTGCCAGCAGCCAAGGGGTACTAGCCTCTACCTACAATGAGCAGTTCTTC; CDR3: CASSQGVLASTYNEQFF
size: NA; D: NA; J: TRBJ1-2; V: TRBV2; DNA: TGTGCCAGCAGTGACTCCAGGTCACAAGGGGGCTACACCTTC; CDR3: CASSDSRSQGGYTF
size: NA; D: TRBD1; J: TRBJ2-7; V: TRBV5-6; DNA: TGTGCCAGCAGCTTGGGGACAGGGTTCGACGAGCAGTACTTC; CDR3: CASSLGTGFDEQYF
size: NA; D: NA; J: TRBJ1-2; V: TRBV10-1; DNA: TGCGCCAGCAGTGAGTCCACTCGAGGCTATGGCTACACCTTC; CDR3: CASSESTRGYGYTF
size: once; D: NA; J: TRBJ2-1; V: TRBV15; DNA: TGTGCCACCAGCAGGGCCCGGGACGGAGGAGATGAGCAGTTCTTC; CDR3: CATSRARDGGDEQFF
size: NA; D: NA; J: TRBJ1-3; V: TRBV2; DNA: TGTGCCTCTTTCAGCTCTGGAAACACCATATATTTT; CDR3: CASFSSGNTIYF
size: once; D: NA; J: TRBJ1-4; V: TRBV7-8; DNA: TGTGCCAGCAGCTGGGGACCGATTGAAAAACTGTTTTTT; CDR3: CASSWGPIEKLFF
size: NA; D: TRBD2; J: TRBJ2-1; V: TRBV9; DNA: TGTGCCAGCAGCGTAGTCTTGGCTAGCGGGGGAAGGGGTGAGCAGTTCTTC; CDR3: CASSVVLASGGRGEQFF
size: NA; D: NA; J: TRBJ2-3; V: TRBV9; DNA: TGTGCCAGCAGAGGAGACAGGGAGGGCACAGATACGCAGTATTTT; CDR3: CASRGDREGTDTQYF
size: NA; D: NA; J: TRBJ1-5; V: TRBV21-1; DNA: TGTGCCAGCAGCAACCGAAGCCGGGACGGTGGTAGCAATCAGCCCCAGCATTTT; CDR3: CASSNRSRDGGSNQPQHF
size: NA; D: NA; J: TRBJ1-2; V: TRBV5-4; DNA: TGTGCCAGCAGCTTGGTGGAGTCATATGGCTACACCTTC; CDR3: CASSLVESYGYTF
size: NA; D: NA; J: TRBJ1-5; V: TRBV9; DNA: TGTGCCAGCAGCGTTGGCGAGGGTTCGGGTCAGCCCCAGCATTTT; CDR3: CASSVGEGSGQPQHF
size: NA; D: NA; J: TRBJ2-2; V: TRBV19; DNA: TGTGCCAGTAGTAGTACGCCGGCCACCGGGGAGCTGTTTTTT; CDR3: CASSSTPATGELFF
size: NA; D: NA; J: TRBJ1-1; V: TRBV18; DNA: TGTGCCAGCTCACCATCACGTAGCACTGAAGCTTTCTTT; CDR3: CASSPSRSTEAFF
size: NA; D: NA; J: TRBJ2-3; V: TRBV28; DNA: TGTGCCAGCAGTTTATTGGGAAGCACAGATACGCAGTATTTT; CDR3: CASSLLGSTDTQYF
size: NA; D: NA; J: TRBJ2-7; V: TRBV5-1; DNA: TGCGCCAGCAGCAAAAACCAGGGGTCCGCCTACGAGCAGTACTTC; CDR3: CASSKNQGSAYEQYF
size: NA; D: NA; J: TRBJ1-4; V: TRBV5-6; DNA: TGTGCCAGCAGCCCCACAGGACAGCCTAATGAAAAACTGTTTTTT; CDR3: CASSPTGQPNEKLFF